This TCR beta chain was identified in a study of neurological immune-mediated disorders (dated by TCRdb to the late 2010s). With respect to the entire study: The study compared peripheral blood TCR-beta repertoires of HTLV-I-associated myelopathy (HAM/TSP) patients, multiple sclerosis patients and healthy controls using UMI-based sequencing. The cohort included approximately 68 subjects: approximately 15 with HAM/TSP, approximately 34 with multiple sclerosis, and 20 healthy controls. Alongside PBMC samples, the set of around 99 TCR-beta libraries contained longitudinal samples, technical triplicates, and paired CD4+ and CD8+ T-cell subsets that had been sorted. What the research found in general, with its limitations: TCR clonal expansion was highest in HAM/TSP patients and lowest in MS patients, with MS patients falling below even healthy controls. No identical CDR3 amino acid sequences were found to be shared among expanded clones across subjects, suggesting that TCR-beta repertoires were private in all groups.

cDNA synthesis used template-switch 5'RACE with a primer carrying a 10-nucleotide random unique molecular identifier tagging each TCR transcript. Each sequencing run produced over 190 million TCR-beta sequences covering 15-18 subjects. Total RNA was extracted with the RNeasy kit. The KAPA Real-time Library Amplification kit was used to amplify TCR-beta VDJ regions with primers for the TCR constant region and the 5'RACE anchor. A first PCR added sample indexes and Illumina adaptors, and a second PCR then raised library yield. After purification with Ampure beads, the TCR product of roughly 650 bp was size-selected on a 2% E-gel SizeSelection system. Library quality was checked on a Bioanalyzer, concentration was measured with Qubit, and libraries were quantified with the Kapa Library Quantification kit before pooling. An Illumina HiSeq 2500 was used to sequence the libraries paired-end at 2 x 150 bp. To increase sequence diversity, roughly 24-31% phiX was spiked into each library pool. In the source study's methods: The quality-filtered reads were processed with the UMI-based MiGEC pipeline, whose error correction step removed more than 85% of the raw TCR sequences. VDJ genes were aligned to IMGT germline references, and each clonotype was defined by a unique CDR3 amino acid sequence together with V-J genes. Clonal expansion, Shannon diversity and CDR3 relatedness (CalcPairwiseDistances, ClusterSamples) were evaluated with VDJtools, and phylogenetic trees were built with CLCbio workbench. Clones with at least 8 unique UMIs were defined as expanded, with this threshold being based on coefficient-of-variation modelling across technical triplicates. TCRdb reworked the public reads: Q25 trimming with fastp, MiXCR clone assembly, productive beta chains retained. Rows with one shared CDR3 protein collapse into an entry with the most common genes and DNA. The V and J calls shown here were made by TCRdb, not taken from the authors' results. The sample profile shows around 13,000 distinct CDR3 sequences; 8.5% to 12% of them were found once. The ten largest clonotypes hold 20% to 25% of the sample.

The table lists this clonotype with many counts. Its antigen is not yet known. No much larger clone exists at a distance of one base, and base qualities are not known. Healthy controls were blood bank volunteers in Maryland, USA. Libraries from unsorted PBMCs were made from 2 million PBMCs kept in RNAlater at -80 degrees C until RNA extraction. Peripheral blood was subjected to Ficoll-Hypaque density gradient centrifugation to isolate PBMCs, which were then cryopreserved in liquid nitrogen. The sample comprised PBMCs. This receptor was identified in a middle-aged woman in good health.

The CDR3 protein: CASRPLTGSANTEAFF. The DNA sequence follows: TGTGCCAGCAGACCCCTGACAGGGAGTGCCAACACTGAAGCTTTCTTT. This sequence uses TRBV6-5 and TRBJ1-1, and TRBD1 aligns with 7 junction nucleotides. Reading from cysteine to phenylalanine, the CDR3 counts 16 amino acids. Only the CDR3 DNA is retained, 48 bases long and in frame from the first base. Based on the germline V gene, the CDR1 and CDR2 sequences are MNHEY and SVGAGI. Relative to germline, V is missing 6 bases and J is missing 2 bases, with 12 bases of the junction outside any gene match.